This TCR beta chain was sequenced during a study of cytomegalovirus exposure and HLA in healthy donors. Note on this clone: Its specificity is not known.

With 60 Vbeta and 13 Jbeta primers, the PCR was carried out. Libraries were prepared by immunoSEQ multiplex PCR; TCRdb keeps only in-frame clonotypes and omits some of them. Here the sample spans about 160,000 clones, 82% being singletons. Study conclusions and caveats: Excluded: some indistinguishable V segments such as TRBV6-2 and TRBV6-3. Immune exposure data for these donors was limited to CMV serostatus. Rare sequences made up most TCRs, while some public TCRs were found in many donors.

The CDR3 has 16 amino acids. Trimming removed 1 base from V and 6 bases from J, with 16 bases in between. CDR1 is MGHRA and CDR2 is YSYEKL in the germline V gene. Each donor was healthy, and each was a bone marrow donor. The sequencing input was PBMCs. The chain recombines TRBV4-1 with TRBJ2-1; TRBD1 is a possible D gene (5 bases). The TCR originated in a girl aged 2-10 years in good health and CMV-seropositive. The CDR3 region is CASSQGGLSYGNEQFF. DNA for the CDR3: TGCGCCAGCAGCCAAGGGGGCCTGAGTTATGGCAATGAGCAGTTCTTC.